The rows below give T cell receptor beta chains drawn from one sample of a study of response to subunit inactivated influenza vaccine. TCRdb re-called the RT-PCR reads through MiXCR, storing one row per CDR3 protein. Found here are some 500,000 distinct CDR3 sequences, less than 30% of them singletons; the top ten hold 1.5% to 2%. The sample here was CD4+ T cells sorted from PBMCs, taken more than 4 days after vaccination. These receptors were collected from a man aged 45 to 65 who received an inactivated influenza vaccine. Each CDR3 is given with its conserved first and last residue.

v_call cdr3_aa
TRBV12-3/TRBV12-4 CASSSSGFGYGYTF
TRBV7-6 CASSLGKPLSKNIQYF
TRBV12-3/TRBV12-4 CASSPGTLRETQYF
TRBV20-1 CSASGGPNSPLHF
TRBV7-2 CASSRQVSMNTEAFF
TRBV19 CASSINALAGYEQYF
TRBV20-1 CSATVGSDNEQFF
TRBV20-1 CSAISPMGGPYEQYF
TRBV7-2 CASSLNRLGDGYTF
TRBV28 CASSSTRSGYSNQPQHF
TRBV10-3 CATGGLAGVPGNNEQFF
TRBV7-6 CASSKRPGVSYEQYF
TRBV29-1 CSVAGRPSSYNEQFF
TRBV29-1 CSVGLRSTDTQYF
TRBV6-1 CASRRGLSTEAFF
TRBV7-2 CASSLAGARNIQYF
TRBV7-1 CASSLSPGTGGEFMWGANVLTF
TRBV7-2 CASSSLLAGELFF
TRBV5-1 CASSSRTPGDTQYF
TRBV20-1 CSAPRGPTRSNEQFF
TRBV29-1 CSVARGPTDTQYF
TRBV4-2 CASSQESLVSYNEQFF
TRBV9 CASSVVGGQAAEAFF
TRBV29-1 CSVGVGQLAGELFF
TRBV20-1 CSAREGVYGYTF
TRBV7-7 CASSPGTSVSYNEQFF
TRBV5-1 CARTSQQSTNGELFF
TRBV4-3 CASSLVGWYRDAANTGELFF
TRBV18 CASSPDRDHGYTF
TRBV10-3 CAISRDSISGANVLTF
TRBV11-2 CASSLVLTGGQETQYF
TRBV6-2/TRBV6-3 CASSYSVNRGGPSYEQYF
TRBV14 CASSQWRGSNYGYTF
TRBV20-1 CSARDLTSGRKQFF
TRBV7-9 CASSLGTFGEASF
TRBV10-3 CAIEASGGEEQYF
TRBV24-1 CATSDSPGQTYNEQFF
TRBV12-3/TRBV12-4 CASRTAGSYEQYF
TRBV6-5 CASSYSKVYNEQFF
TRBV20-1 CSASLVIAGLSTDTQYF
TRBV7-2 CASSLGEGIFVNTEAFF
TRBV10-3 CAITDLWGSETQYF
TRBV12-3/TRBV12-4 CASSFVGGGSYNEQFF
TRBV12-3/TRBV12-4 CASSEEGPLGQFF
TRBV29-1 CSVEGQGITADGYTF
TRBV7-2 CASSFGGLAVETQYF
TRBV7-9 CASSLTEVSVGYTF
TRBV6-6 CASSYQGGDGYTF
TRBV15 CATSREVGYNEQFF
TRBV12-3/TRBV12-4 CASRNRGQGVETQYF
TRBV7-8 CASSHPAGPGSYNEQFF